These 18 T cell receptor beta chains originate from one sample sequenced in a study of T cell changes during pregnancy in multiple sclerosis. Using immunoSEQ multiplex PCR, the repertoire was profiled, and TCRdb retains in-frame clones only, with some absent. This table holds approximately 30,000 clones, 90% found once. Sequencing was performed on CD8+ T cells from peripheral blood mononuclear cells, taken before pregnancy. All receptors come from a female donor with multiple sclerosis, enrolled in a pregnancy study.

The CDR3 DNA follows: TGCAGCGTCAAACAGGGGGCGGGTGGAAACACCATATATTTT. Encoded protein: CSVKQGAGGNTIYF. The V gene is TRBV29-1, the J gene TRBJ1-3, with 9 bases aligning to TRBD1. The V gene end was trimmed by 6 bases and the J gene end by 3 bases; junction bases not matched to a gene: 6. CDR1 is SQVTM and CDR2 is ANQGSEA in the germline V gene. This CDR3 contains 14 residues.

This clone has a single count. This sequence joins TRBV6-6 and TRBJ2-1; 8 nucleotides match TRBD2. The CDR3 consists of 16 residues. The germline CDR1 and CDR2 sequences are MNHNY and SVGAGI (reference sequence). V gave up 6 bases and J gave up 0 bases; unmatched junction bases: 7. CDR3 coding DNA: TGTGCCAGCAGCCTACTAGCGGCCTCCTCCTACAATGAGCAGTTCTTC. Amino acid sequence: CASSLLAASSYNEQFF.

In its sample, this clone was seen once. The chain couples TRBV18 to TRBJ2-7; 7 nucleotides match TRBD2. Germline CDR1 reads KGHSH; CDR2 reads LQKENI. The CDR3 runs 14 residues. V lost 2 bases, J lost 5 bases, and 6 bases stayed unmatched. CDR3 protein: CASSPWEGLNEQYF. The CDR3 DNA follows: TGTGCCAGCTCACCATGGGAGGGTCTAAACGAGCAGTACTTC. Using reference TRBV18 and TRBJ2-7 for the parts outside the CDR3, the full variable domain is NAGVMQNPRHLVRRRGQEARLRCSPMKGHSHVYWYRQLPEEGLKFMVYLQKENIIDESGMPKERFSAEFPKEGPSILRIQQVVRGDSAAYFCASSPWEGLNEQYFGPGTRLTVT.

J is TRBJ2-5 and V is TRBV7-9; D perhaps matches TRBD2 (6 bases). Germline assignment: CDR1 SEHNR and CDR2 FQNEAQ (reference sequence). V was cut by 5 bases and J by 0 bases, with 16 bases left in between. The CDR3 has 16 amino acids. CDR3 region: CASSNGGIPYQETQYF. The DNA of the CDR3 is TGTGCCAGCAGCAACGGGGGAATCCCGTACCAAGAGACCCAGTACTTC.

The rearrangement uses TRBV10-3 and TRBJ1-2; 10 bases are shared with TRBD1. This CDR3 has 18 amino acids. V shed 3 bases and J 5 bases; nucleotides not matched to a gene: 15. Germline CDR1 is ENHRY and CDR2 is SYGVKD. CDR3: CAISEPDRGLSMEYGYTF. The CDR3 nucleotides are TGTGCCATCAGTGAACCAGACAGGGGGCTCAGTATGGAGTATGGCTACACCTTC.

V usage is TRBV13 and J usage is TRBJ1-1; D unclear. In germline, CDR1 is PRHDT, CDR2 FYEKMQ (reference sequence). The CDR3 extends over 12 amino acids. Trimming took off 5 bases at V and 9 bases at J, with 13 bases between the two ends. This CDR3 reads CASSTGRTQAFF. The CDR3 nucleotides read TGTGCCAGCAGCACCGGCAGGACTCAAGCTTTCTTT.

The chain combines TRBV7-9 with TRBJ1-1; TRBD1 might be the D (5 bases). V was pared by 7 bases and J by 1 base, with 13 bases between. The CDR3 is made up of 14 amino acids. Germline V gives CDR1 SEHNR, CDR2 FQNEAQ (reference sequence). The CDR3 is CASIKWGGNTEAFF. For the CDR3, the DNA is TGTGCCAGCATCAAGTGGGGGGGGAACACTGAAGCTTTCTTT.

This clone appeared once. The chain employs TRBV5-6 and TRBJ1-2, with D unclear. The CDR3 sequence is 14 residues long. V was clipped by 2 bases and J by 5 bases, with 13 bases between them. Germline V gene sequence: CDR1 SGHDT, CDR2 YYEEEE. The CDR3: CASSLGGNAYGYTF. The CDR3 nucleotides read TGTGCCAGCAGCTTAGGAGGAAACGCATATGGCTACACCTTC.

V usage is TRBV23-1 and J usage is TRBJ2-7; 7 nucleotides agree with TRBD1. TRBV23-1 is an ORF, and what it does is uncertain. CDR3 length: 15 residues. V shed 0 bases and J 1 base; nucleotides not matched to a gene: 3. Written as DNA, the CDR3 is TGCGCCAGCAGTCAATCCCGGGGACAGTCCTACGAGCAGTACTTC. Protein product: CASSQSRGQSYEQYF.

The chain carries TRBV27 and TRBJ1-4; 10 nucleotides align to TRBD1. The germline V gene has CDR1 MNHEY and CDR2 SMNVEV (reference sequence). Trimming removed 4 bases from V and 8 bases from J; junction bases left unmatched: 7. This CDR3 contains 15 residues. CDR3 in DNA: TGTGCCAGCAGTTCCCGACAGGGGGCCGGGGAAAAACTGTTTTTT. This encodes CASSSRQGAGEKLFF.

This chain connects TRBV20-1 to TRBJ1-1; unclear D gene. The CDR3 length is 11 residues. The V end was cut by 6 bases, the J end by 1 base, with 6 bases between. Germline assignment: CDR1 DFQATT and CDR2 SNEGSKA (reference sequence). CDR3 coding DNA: TGCAGTGCGGCGGAGAACACTGAAGCTTTCTTT. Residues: CSAAENTEAFF.

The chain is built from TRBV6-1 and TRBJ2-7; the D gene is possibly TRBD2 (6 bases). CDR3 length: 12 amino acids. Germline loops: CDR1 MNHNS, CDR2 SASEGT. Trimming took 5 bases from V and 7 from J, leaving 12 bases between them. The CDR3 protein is CASSFGGSEQYF. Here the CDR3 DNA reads TGTGCCAGCAGTTTCGGGGGTTCTGAGCAGTACTTC.

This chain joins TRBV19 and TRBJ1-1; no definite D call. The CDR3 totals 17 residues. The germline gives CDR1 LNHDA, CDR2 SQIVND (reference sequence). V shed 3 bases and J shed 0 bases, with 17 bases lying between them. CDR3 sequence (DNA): TGTGCCAGTAGTATCAATTTTGGAGACTTCATGAACACTGAAGCTTTCTTT. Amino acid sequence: CASSINFGDFMNTEAFF.

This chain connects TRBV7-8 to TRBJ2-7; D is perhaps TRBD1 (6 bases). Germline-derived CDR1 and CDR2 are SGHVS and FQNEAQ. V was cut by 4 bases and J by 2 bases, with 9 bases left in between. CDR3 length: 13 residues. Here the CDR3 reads CASSSTGTYEQYF. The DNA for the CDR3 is TGTGCCAGCAGCTCGACAGGAACCTACGAGCAGTACTTC.

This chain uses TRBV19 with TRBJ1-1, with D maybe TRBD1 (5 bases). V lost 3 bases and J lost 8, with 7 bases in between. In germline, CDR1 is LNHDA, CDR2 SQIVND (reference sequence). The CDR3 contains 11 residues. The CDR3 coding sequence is TGTGCCAGTAGTATTCCAGGGGAAGCTTTCTTT. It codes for CASSIPGEAFF.

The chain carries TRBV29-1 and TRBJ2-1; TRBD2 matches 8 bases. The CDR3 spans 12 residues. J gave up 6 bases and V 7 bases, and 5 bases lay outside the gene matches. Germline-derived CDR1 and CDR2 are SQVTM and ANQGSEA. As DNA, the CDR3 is TGCAGCGCTAAACTAGCGGTCAATGAGCAGTTCTTC. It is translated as CSAKLAVNEQFF.

Here the CDR3 reads CASGQAGGGQPQHF. Here the CDR3 DNA reads TGTGCCAGCGGTCAAGCTGGGGGGGGCCAGCCCCAGCATTTT. The J gene is TRBJ1-5, the V gene TRBV27, with TRBD1 as a possible D gene (6 bases). CDR3 length: 14 amino acids. Germline CDR1 is MNHEY and CDR2 is SMNVEV (reference sequence). V shed 8 bases and J shed 7 bases, with 18 bases lying between them.

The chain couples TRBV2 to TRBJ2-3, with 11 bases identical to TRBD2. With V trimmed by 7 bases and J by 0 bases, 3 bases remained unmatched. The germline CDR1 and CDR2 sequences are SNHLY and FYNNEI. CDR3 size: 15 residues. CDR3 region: CASTSGGYSTDTQYF. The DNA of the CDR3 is TGTGCCAGCACTAGCGGGGGGTATAGCACAGATACGCAGTATTTT.